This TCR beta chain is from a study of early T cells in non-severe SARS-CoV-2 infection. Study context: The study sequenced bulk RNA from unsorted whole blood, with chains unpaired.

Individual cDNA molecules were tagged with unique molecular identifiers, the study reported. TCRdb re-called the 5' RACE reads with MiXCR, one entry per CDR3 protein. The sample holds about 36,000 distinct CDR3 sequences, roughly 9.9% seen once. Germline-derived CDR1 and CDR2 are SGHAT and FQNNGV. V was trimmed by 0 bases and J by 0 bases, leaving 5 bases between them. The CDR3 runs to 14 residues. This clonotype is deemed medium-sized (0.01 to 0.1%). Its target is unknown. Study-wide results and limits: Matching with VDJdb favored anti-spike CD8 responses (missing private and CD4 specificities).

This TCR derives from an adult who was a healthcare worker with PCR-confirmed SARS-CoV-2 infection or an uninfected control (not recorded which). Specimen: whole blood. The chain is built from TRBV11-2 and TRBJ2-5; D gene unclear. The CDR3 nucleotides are TGTGCCAGCAGCTTAGAAGGGTACCAAGAGACCCAGTACTTC. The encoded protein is CASSLEGYQETQYF. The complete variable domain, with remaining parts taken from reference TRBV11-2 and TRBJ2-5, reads EAGVAQSPRYKIIEKRQSVAFWCNPISGHATLYWYQQILGQGPKLLIQFQNNGVVDDSQLPKDRFSAERLKGVDSTLKIQPAKLEDSAVYLCASSLEGYQETQYFGPGTRLLVL.